Following are 3 T cell receptor beta chains from one sample sequenced in a study of cytomegalovirus exposure and HLA in healthy donors. It was with 60 Vbeta and 13 Jbeta primers that the PCR ran. The table came from immunoSEQ multiplex PCR; TCRdb's copy has only in-frame clones and leaves some out. Of about 130,000 clones in the sample, around 74% were seen once. Sequencing was carried out using PBMCs. All receptors come from a man aged 18 to 30 in good health and CMV-seropositive.

The sample holds one count of this clone. The J gene is TRBJ1-1, the V gene TRBV6-5; possibly TRBD1 for D (6 bases). The CDR3 is 14 amino acids. The germline gives CDR1 MNHEY, CDR2 SVGAGI. Trimming pared 5 bases from V and 1 base from J, leaving 11 bases between. The CDR3 sequence is CASSTHRENTEAFF. The CDR3 nucleotides read TGTGCCAGCAGTACCCACAGGGAGAACACTGAAGCTTTCTTT.

V gene TRBV14 combines with J gene TRBJ1-1; D not resolved. The CDR3 is 14 amino acids. CDR1 and CDR2 (germline): SGHDN, FVKESK. Trimming cost V 0 bases and J 0 bases, with 5 bases left between them. CDR3 nucleotides: TGTGCCAGCAGCCAAGAACCGGTGAACACTGAAGCTTTCTTT. Residues: CASSQEPVNTEAFF.

This clone was observed a handful of times. The CDR3 DNA sequence: TGTGCCTCTAAACGGGGGGTGGAGACCCAGTACTTC. Residues: CASKRGVETQYF. V gene TRBV21-1 combines with J gene TRBJ2-5; the table assigns TRBD2, which was not confirmed against the DNA. TRBV21-1 is marked as a pseudogene. The CDR3 covers 12 residues.